Detailed here is one T cell receptor (beta chain). This sample is part of a study of PD-1 blockade in classical Hodgkin lymphoma. Profiling relied on immunoSEQ multiplex PCR, and the TCRdb table lists in-frame clones only, not all of them. The repertoire holds tens of thousands of clones, around 91% seen once, with more than 11% in the top ten. CDR1 and CDR2 (germline): ENHRY, SYGVKD. V was pared by 8 bases and J by 1 base, with 22 bases between. CDR3 length equals 17 residues. Indicated time point: cycle 4 day 1 (C4D1), after 6 weeks of nivolumab. Each patient experienced a relapse that followed autologous stem cell transplantation, and brentuximab vedotin exposure varied.

The source was peripheral blood mononuclear cells (PBMCs), collected before the fourth cycle of nivolumab. The TCR sequence derives from a human donor with classical Hodgkin lymphoma. The V and J genes are TRBV10-3 and TRBJ2-3, with D maybe TRBD2 (6 bases). In DNA form, the CDR3 reads TGTGCCATCTGCCCAGATAGAACTAGCTCCGGCACAGATACGCAGTATTTT. Translating gives CAICPDRTSSGTDTQYF.